Detailed here is one TCR beta chain. The antigen it recognizes is unknown. Base-call qualities are not available, and no considerably larger clone is one nucleotide away. This entry is derived from a study of CD4+ T cells in melanoma (dated by TCRdb to between 2021 and 2023). Notes on the research overall: The study investigated neoantigen-specific CD4+ T cells in human melanoma.

Patients with melanoma were used as donors. Libraries were prepared through the immunoSEQ multiplex PCR assay. TCRdb holds this immuneACCESS table with in-frame rearrangements only. Some clones are missing; in checked studies, unresolved V genes explain under half, and the rest has no known cause. The sample data list 4,500 to 5,000 clones, and roughly two thirds of these were observed just once. The biggest ten clones account for 25% to 30% of the sample. Summary of the overall study and its limitations: Neoantigen-specific CD4+ T cells in melanoma were reported to have a range of differentiation states. Neoantigen-specific CD4+ T cells were reported to be correlated with the function of CD8+ T cells, macrophages and B cells.

Unmatched junction bases come to 6, with V trimmed by 4 bases and J by 5 bases. CDR1 GTSNPN and CDR2 SVGIG were looked up in the germline V gene (reference sequence). The CDR3 holds 14 amino acids from the cysteine to the phenylalanine. Of the read, only the CDR3 DNA is kept; its 42 bases are in frame from base 1. The sequence came from a human donor with melanoma. The rearrangement combines TRBV30 with TRBJ2-3; a stretch of 10 junction bases matches TRBD2. Sequenced material: cells from a culture (not recorded whether cultured in vitro). The nucleotide sequence reads TGTGCCTGGACAAGCGGGGGGGCCAAAGATACGCAGTATTTT. It translates to CAWTSGGAKDTQYF.